This T cell receptor (beta chain) was sequenced for a study of early T cells in non-severe SARS-CoV-2 infection. TCRdb re-called the 5' RACE reads with MiXCR, one entry per CDR3 protein. The profile shows approximately 89,000 distinct CDR3 sequences, over 12% of them singletons. This clonotype was counted between two and nine times. Trimming removed 0 bases from V and 4 bases from J; junction bases left unmatched: 6. CDR1 and CDR2 (germline): MGHRA, YSYEKL. The CDR3 is 16 residues long. Sequenced: whole blood. The sequence was obtained from an adult who was a healthcare worker with PCR-confirmed SARS-CoV-2 infection or an uninfected control (not recorded which). The V and J genes are TRBV4-1 and TRBJ1-3, with 7 positions matching TRBD1. CDR3 nucleotides: TGCGCCAGCAGCCAAGAAGGGGGCCGTGGCGGAAACACCATATATTTT. This codes for CASSQEGGRGGNTIYF.